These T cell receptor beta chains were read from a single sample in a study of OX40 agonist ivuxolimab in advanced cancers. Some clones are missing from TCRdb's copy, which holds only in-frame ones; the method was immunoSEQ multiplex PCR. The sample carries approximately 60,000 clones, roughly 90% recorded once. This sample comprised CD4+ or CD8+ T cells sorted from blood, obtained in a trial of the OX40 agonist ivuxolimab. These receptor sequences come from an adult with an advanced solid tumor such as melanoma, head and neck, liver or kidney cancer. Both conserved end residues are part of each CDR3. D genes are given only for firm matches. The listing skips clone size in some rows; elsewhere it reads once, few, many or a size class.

cdr3_nt: TGCAGCGTTGAAGATTTGTACGGGAGCCCCAGCACAGATACGCAGTATTTT
cdr3_aa: CSVEDLYGSPSTDTQYF
clone_size: NA
v_call: TRBV29-1
j_call: TRBJ2-3
d_call: NA

cdr3_nt: TGTGCCAGCAGTTTAGCAGGGGCCGGGGAGACCCAGTACTTC
cdr3_aa: CASSLAGAGETQYF
clone_size: NA
v_call: TRBV28
j_call: TRBJ2-5
d_call: NA

cdr3_nt: TGTGCCAGCAGTCTTTCGGGACTAGCGGGGGAGACCCAGTACTTC
cdr3_aa: CASSLSGLAGETQYF
clone_size: NA
v_call: TRBV2
j_call: TRBJ2-5
d_call: TRBD2

cdr3_nt: TGTGCCAGCAGTTACGGCGGGACTCGATTCGATGAGCAGTTCTTC
cdr3_aa: CASSYGGTRFDEQFF
clone_size: NA
v_call: TRBV6-5
j_call: TRBJ2-1
d_call: NA

cdr3_nt: TGTGCCAGCTCACCATTCAGCGGGAGTACAGATACGCAGTATTTT
cdr3_aa: CASSPFSGSTDTQYF
clone_size: NA
v_call: TRBV18
j_call: TRBJ2-3
d_call: TRBD2

cdr3_nt: TGTGCCAGCCTCAGCGTTCGCGGGGGGCAAGAGACCCAGTACTTC
cdr3_aa: CASLSVRGGQETQYF
clone_size: NA
v_call: TRBV7-9
j_call: TRBJ2-5
d_call: TRBD2

cdr3_nt: TGTGCCAGCAGCTTTGGGTTCGCGGCTTCCTACGAGCAGTACTTC
cdr3_aa: CASSFGFAASYEQYF
clone_size: NA
v_call: TRBV11-3
j_call: TRBJ2-7
d_call: NA

cdr3_nt: TGTGCCAGCAGCAAAGCAGCAGGGCTTTGCGCCAACGAAGAGACCCAGTACTTC
cdr3_aa: CASSKAAGLCANEETQYF
clone_size: NA
v_call: TRBV21-1
j_call: TRBJ2-5
d_call: NA

cdr3_nt: TGTGCCAGCAGCCACCTGACAGGGAGCGGGGAGACCCAGTACTTC
cdr3_aa: CASSHLTGSGETQYF
clone_size: NA
v_call: TRBV14
j_call: TRBJ2-5
d_call: NA

cdr3_nt: TGCGCCAGCAGCTCACCTCAGGATAACACAGATACGCAGTATTTT
cdr3_aa: CASSSPQDNTDTQYF
clone_size: NA
v_call: TRBV5-1
j_call: TRBJ2-3
d_call: NA

cdr3_nt: TGTGCCAGTAGTATATCACGGGCATCCGGGGCCAACGTCCTGACTTTC
cdr3_aa: CASSISRASGANVLTF
clone_size: NA
v_call: TRBV19
j_call: TRBJ2-6
d_call: NA

cdr3_nt: TGTGCCAGCTCAGCCGGGACTAGCGGGACCTACGAGCAGTACTTC
cdr3_aa: CASSAGTSGTYEQYF
clone_size: NA
v_call: TRBV18
j_call: TRBJ2-7
d_call: TRBD2

cdr3_nt: TGTGCCAGCAGCTTTATAGGGAACTATGGCTACACCTTC
cdr3_aa: CASSFIGNYGYTF
clone_size: NA
v_call: TRBV7-9
j_call: TRBJ1-2
d_call: NA

cdr3_nt: TGTGCCAGCAGCCAAGAATCCAGCTCAGATACCTACGAGCAGTACTTC
cdr3_aa: CASSQESSSDTYEQYF
clone_size: NA
v_call: TRBV4-2
j_call: TRBJ2-7
d_call: NA

cdr3_nt: TGTGCCAGCAGTTTAGCGGGACAGGGGGCCGGAGGTGAAAAACTGTTTTTT
cdr3_aa: CASSLAGQGAGGEKLFF
clone_size: NA
v_call: TRBV28
j_call: TRBJ1-4
d_call: TRBD1

cdr3_nt: TGTGCCAGCAGTGAAGCGCAGGGGGGTAACTACGAGCAGTACTTC
cdr3_aa: CASSEAQGGNYEQYF
clone_size: NA
v_call: TRBV6-1
j_call: TRBJ2-7
d_call: NA

cdr3_nt: TGTGCCAGCAGCTTAGGCTCGACAGGGACCGATGGCTACACCTTC
cdr3_aa: CASSLGSTGTDGYTF
clone_size: NA
v_call: TRBV11-2
j_call: TRBJ1-2
d_call: TRBD1

cdr3_nt: TGTGCTAGCCTACGGGACAGGGCTTTCAATGAGCAGTTCTTC
cdr3_aa: CASLRDRAFNEQFF
clone_size: NA
v_call: TRBV12-5
j_call: TRBJ2-1
d_call: TRBD1

cdr3_nt: TGTGCCAGCAGTGCCGGTAATCAGCCCCAGCATTTT
cdr3_aa: CASSAGNQPQHF
clone_size: few
v_call: TRBV6-1
j_call: TRBJ1-5
d_call: NA

cdr3_nt: TGTGCCACCAGCAGAGGAGGGTCCACAGATACGCAGTATTTT
cdr3_aa: CATSRGGSTDTQYF
clone_size: few
v_call: TRBV15
j_call: TRBJ2-3
d_call: NA

cdr3_nt: TGTGCCAGCAGCCTCACCCGAGGGGAGCAGTTCTTC
cdr3_aa: CASSLTRGEQFF
clone_size: NA
v_call: TRBV7-2
j_call: TRBJ2-1
d_call: NA

cdr3_nt: TGTGCCAGCAGCGTAACCTCAGGGTCTTCTTACACCGGGGAGCTGTTTTTT
cdr3_aa: CASSVTSGSSYTGELFF
clone_size: NA
v_call: TRBV9
j_call: TRBJ2-2
d_call: NA

cdr3_nt: TGTGCCAGCAGTGGGACTAGCGGGGGGGCCACAGATACGCAGTATTTT
cdr3_aa: CASSGTSGGATDTQYF
clone_size: NA
v_call: TRBV6-1
j_call: TRBJ2-3
d_call: TRBD2

cdr3_nt: TGTGCCAGTAGTAATAGGGTGGGCTACACCTTC
cdr3_aa: CASSNRVGYTF
clone_size: NA
v_call: TRBV19
j_call: TRBJ1-2
d_call: NA

cdr3_nt: TGCGCCAGCAGCGAGGGACAGCCCGTATGGGGCTACACCTTC
cdr3_aa: CASSEGQPVWGYTF
clone_size: NA
v_call: TRBV5-1
j_call: TRBJ1-2
d_call: TRBD1

cdr3_nt: TGCGCCAGCAGCTTGGCGGGCAGCCCCCTCCTGAACACCGGGGAGCTGTTTTTT
cdr3_aa: CASSLAGSPLLNTGELFF
clone_size: NA
v_call: TRBV5-1
j_call: TRBJ2-2
d_call: NA

cdr3_nt: TGCGCCAGCAGCTTGACCGGGACAGAAGATCAGCCCCAGCATTTT
cdr3_aa: CASSLTGTEDQPQHF
clone_size: NA
v_call: TRBV5-1
j_call: TRBJ1-5
d_call: TRBD1

cdr3_nt: TGTGCCAGCAGGGGCCGGGGGGGTTACAATGAGCAGTTCTTC
cdr3_aa: CASRGRGGYNEQFF
clone_size: NA
v_call: TRBV27
j_call: TRBJ2-1
d_call: TRBD2

cdr3_nt: TGCGCCAGCAGCCAATTAAAGGCTAGCGGGGGGGGCACAGATACGCAGTATTTT
cdr3_aa: CASSQLKASGGGTDTQYF
clone_size: NA
v_call: TRBV4-1
j_call: TRBJ2-3
d_call: TRBD2

cdr3_nt: TGTGCCAGCTCACCACAGGGCTCTAATTCACCCCTCCACTTT
cdr3_aa: CASSPQGSNSPLHF
clone_size: NA
v_call: TRBV18
j_call: TRBJ1-6
d_call: NA

cdr3_nt: TGTGCCAGCAGCCTCAAAAGCGGGGCGTCCTACGAGCAGTACTTC
cdr3_aa: CASSLKSGASYEQYF
clone_size: NA
v_call: TRBV11-3
j_call: TRBJ2-7
d_call: TRBD2

cdr3_nt: TGTGCCAGCAGCTTAGATCTCCGTCCCTACAATGAGCAGTTCTTC
cdr3_aa: CASSLDLRPYNEQFF
clone_size: NA
v_call: TRBV11-3
j_call: TRBJ2-1
d_call: NA

cdr3_nt: TGTGCCAGCAGTGACCCCCGGGACAGATACGCCTACGAGCAGTACTTC
cdr3_aa: CASSDPRDRYAYEQYF
clone_size: NA
v_call: TRBV6-4
j_call: TRBJ2-7
d_call: TRBD1

cdr3_nt: TGCGCCAGCAGCTTGAACGCGGGAGGGTTTTCAGATACGCAGTATTTT
cdr3_aa: CASSLNAGGFSDTQYF
clone_size: NA
v_call: TRBV5-1
j_call: TRBJ2-3
d_call: TRBD2

cdr3_nt: TGTGCTAGTGGTTTGTGGGGAGAGACAGGGCGCAATCAGCCCCAGCATTTT
cdr3_aa: CASGLWGETGRNQPQHF
clone_size: NA
v_call: TRBV12-5
j_call: TRBJ1-5
d_call: TRBD1

cdr3_nt: TGTGCCAGCAGCTTAAGCCCCGGACAGTCGGAGACCCAGTACTTC
cdr3_aa: CASSLSPGQSETQYF
clone_size: NA
v_call: TRBV7-3
j_call: TRBJ2-5
d_call: NA

cdr3_nt: TGTGCCAGCAGCGCCCGGACAGCTCCTACATCTGGGGCCAACGTCCTGACTTTC
cdr3_aa: CASSARTAPTSGANVLTF
clone_size: NA
v_call: TRBV7-3
j_call: TRBJ2-6
d_call: NA

cdr3_nt: TGTGCCAGCAGTAAACAGGGAGCTGGCACAGATACGCAGTATTTT
cdr3_aa: CASSKQGAGTDTQYF
clone_size: NA
v_call: TRBV2
j_call: TRBJ2-3
d_call: NA

cdr3_nt: TGCGCCAGCAGCCGACAAGAGGATACTGAAGCTTTCTTT
cdr3_aa: CASSRQEDTEAFF
clone_size: NA
v_call: TRBV10-1
j_call: TRBJ1-1
d_call: NA

cdr3_nt: TGCGCCAGCAGGGGAACAGATACGCAGTATTTT
cdr3_aa: CASRGTDTQYF
clone_size: NA
v_call: TRBV10-2
j_call: TRBJ2-3
d_call: NA

cdr3_nt: TGCGCCAGCAGCTTGACTAGCGGCAACAATGAGCAGTTCTTC
cdr3_aa: CASSLTSGNNEQFF
clone_size: NA
v_call: TRBV5-1
j_call: TRBJ2-1
d_call: TRBD2

cdr3_nt: TGTGCCAGCAGCTTAGATGGCACAGGGGGTGCTTCACCCCTCCACTTT
cdr3_aa: CASSLDGTGGASPLHF
clone_size: NA
v_call: TRBV7-9
j_call: TRBJ1-6
d_call: TRBD1

cdr3_nt: TGTGCCAGCAGCGCCAGCGGGGGTGCCGGAATTGGGGAGCTGTTTTTT
cdr3_aa: CASSASGGAGIGELFF
clone_size: NA
v_call: TRBV9
j_call: TRBJ2-2
d_call: TRBD2

cdr3_nt: TGTGCCAGCAGTGTGGGACTAGCGGGAACAGATACGCAGTATTTT
cdr3_aa: CASSVGLAGTDTQYF
clone_size: once
v_call: TRBV2
j_call: TRBJ2-3
d_call: TRBD2

cdr3_nt: TGCGCCAGCAGCCCCGGGATCTCGAACGGACTAGCGTACGAGCAGTACTTC
cdr3_aa: CASSPGISNGLAYEQYF
clone_size: NA
v_call: TRBV5-1
j_call: TRBJ2-7
d_call: TRBD2

cdr3_nt: TGCGCCAGCAGCCAAGATTGGGGGGGGAACACTGAAGCTTTCTTT
cdr3_aa: CASSQDWGGNTEAFF
clone_size: NA
v_call: TRBV4-1
j_call: TRBJ1-1
d_call: NA

cdr3_nt: TGCGCCAGCTCCGGCAGGGGGCTTACTAATGAAAAACTGTTTTTT
cdr3_aa: CASSGRGLTNEKLFF
clone_size: once
v_call: TRBV5-1
j_call: TRBJ1-4
d_call: TRBD1

cdr3_nt: TGTGCCAGCAGCCCGAGGGGCCTCCAAGAGACCCAGTACTTC
cdr3_aa: CASSPRGLQETQYF
clone_size: NA
v_call: TRBV7-2
j_call: TRBJ2-5
d_call: NA

cdr3_nt: TGCGCCAGCAGTTGGTCTAGCACAGAGACCCAGTACTTC
cdr3_aa: CASSWSSTETQYF
clone_size: NA
v_call: TRBV10-2
j_call: TRBJ2-5
d_call: NA

cdr3_nt: TGTGCCAGTAGTATAGAACAGGGGGCAACTGAAGCTTTCTTT
cdr3_aa: CASSIEQGATEAFF
clone_size: NA
v_call: TRBV19
j_call: TRBJ1-1
d_call: TRBD1

cdr3_nt: TGTGCCAGCAGCGCCTCCGGGGTTAGCAATCAGCCCCAGCATTTT
cdr3_aa: CASSASGVSNQPQHF
clone_size: NA
v_call: TRBV7-9
j_call: TRBJ1-5
d_call: NA

cdr3_nt: TGTGCCAGCAGCGACAGTTTTAACTATGGCTACACCTTC
cdr3_aa: CASSDSFNYGYTF
clone_size: NA
v_call: TRBV6-1
j_call: TRBJ1-2
d_call: NA

cdr3_nt: TGTGCCAGCAGCTTAGCGGATAGGTCCCTCGGCACTGAAGCTTTCTTT
cdr3_aa: CASSLADRSLGTEAFF
clone_size: NA
v_call: TRBV7-6
j_call: TRBJ1-1
d_call: NA

cdr3_nt: TGTGCCAGCTCAGCCAAAAACATTCAGTACTTC
cdr3_aa: CASSAKNIQYF
clone_size: NA
v_call: TRBV18
j_call: TRBJ2-4
d_call: NA

cdr3_nt: TGCGCCAGCAGTCCCCCTACTAGGGGGGTGAGCAATCAGCCCCAGCATTTT
cdr3_aa: CASSPPTRGVSNQPQHF
clone_size: NA
v_call: TRBV23-1
j_call: TRBJ1-5
d_call: NA